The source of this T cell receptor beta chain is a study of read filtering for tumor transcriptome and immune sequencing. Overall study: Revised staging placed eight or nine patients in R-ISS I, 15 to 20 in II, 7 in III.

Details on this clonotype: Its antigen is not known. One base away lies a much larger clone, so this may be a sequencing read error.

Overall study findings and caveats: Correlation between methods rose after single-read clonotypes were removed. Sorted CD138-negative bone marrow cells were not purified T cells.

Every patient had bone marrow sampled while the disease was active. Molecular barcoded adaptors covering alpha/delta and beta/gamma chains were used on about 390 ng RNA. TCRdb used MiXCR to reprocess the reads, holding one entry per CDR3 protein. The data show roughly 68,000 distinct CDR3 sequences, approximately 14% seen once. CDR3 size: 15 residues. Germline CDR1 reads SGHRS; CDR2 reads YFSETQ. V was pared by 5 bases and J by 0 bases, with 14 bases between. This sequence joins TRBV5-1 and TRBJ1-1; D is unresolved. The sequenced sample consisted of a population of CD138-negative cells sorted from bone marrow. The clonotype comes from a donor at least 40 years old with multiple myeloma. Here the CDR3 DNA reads TGCGCCAGCAGTGGACGACTCAATTTGAACACTGAAGCTTTCTTT. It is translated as CASSGRLNLNTEAFF.